Presented here are 13 T cell receptor beta chains from one specimen sequenced in a study of blood T cell repertoires in COVID-19. Sequenced by immunoSEQ multiplex PCR; TCRdb stores in-frame clones only, minus some. The sample yields a few hundred thousand clones, 88% seen once. Source material: PBMCs or T cells enriched from blood (not recorded which). The receptor source for this set is a young woman who had recovered from COVID-19.

CDR3: CASSLGDRGHPQHF. In DNA, the CDR3 is TGTGCCAGCAGCTTGGGGGACAGGGGTCATCCCCAGCATTTT. The chain joins TRBV5-5 to TRBJ1-5, with 10 bases fitting TRBD1. Germline V gene lookup returns CDR1 SGHKS and CDR2 YYEKEE (reference sequence). This CDR3 has 14 amino acids. The junction had 4 bases not matched to a gene; V was cut back by 0 bases and J by 10 bases.

The chain links TRBV4-2 to TRBJ2-6, with D possibly TRBD1 on 6 matching bases. Germline V gives CDR1 LGHNA, CDR2 YNFKEQ. The CDR3 spans 17 residues. V shed 2 bases and J shed 2 bases, with 13 bases lying between them. The DNA for the CDR3 is TGTGCCAGCAGCCAATCCCCGACAGGAGCTGGGGCCAACGTCCTGACTTTC. As protein: CASSQSPTGAGANVLTF.

The table lists this clone with a count of one. The V call is TRBV30, the J call TRBJ2-6; 7 bases agree with TRBD1. V dropped 3 bases and J dropped 0; count of bases not matched to a gene: 2. Per the germline V gene, CDR1 is GTSNPN and CDR2 is SVGIG (reference sequence). The CDR3 has 15 amino acids. The CDR3, as DNA: TGTGCCTGGAGGGGACAGTCCTCTGGGGCCAACGTCCTGACTTTC. Its translation is CAWRGQSSGANVLTF.

The chain carries TRBV7-3 and TRBJ1-1; no clear D. V lost 0 bases and J 5 bases, leaving 13 bases between the germline ends. The CDR3 has 15 amino acids. Germline loops: CDR1 SGHTA, CDR2 FQGTGA. CDR3 amino acids: CASSLTSPGGTEAFF. The CDR3 DNA follows: TGTGCCAGCAGCTTAACCTCACCGGGTGGAACTGAAGCTTTCTTT.

J is TRBJ1-3 and V is TRBV5-1; 7 nucleotides agree with TRBD1. The J segment lost 0 bases and the V segment lost 3 bases, leaving 6 bases of the junction unmatched. The CDR3 runs to 16 residues. CDR1 is SGHRS and CDR2 is YFSETQ in the germline V gene. CDR3 in DNA: TGCGCCAGCAGCTCCCAAGGGACAGTCTCTGGAAACACCATATATTTT. Its protein is CASSSQGTVSGNTIYF.

The chain links TRBV2 to TRBJ1-2; 9 nucleotides align to TRBD1. The CDR3 consists of 16 residues. Per the germline V gene, CDR1 is SNHLY and CDR2 is FYNNEI. After removal of 2 bases from V and 4 bases from J, the junction contained 8 bases not matched to a gene. The CDR3 loop reads CASSELFTGGSYGYTF. The CDR3 DNA reads as TGTGCCAGCAGTGAATTATTTACAGGGGGCTCCTATGGCTACACCTTC.

CDR3 amino acids: CASSSLQGAATDTQYF. The CDR3 region has the DNA TGTGCCAGCAGCTCCCTCCAGGGGGCGGCCACAGATACGCAGTATTTT. This rearrangement joins TRBV7-3 to TRBJ2-3, with TRBD1 identical over 8 bases. Per the germline V gene, CDR1 is SGHTA and CDR2 is FQGTGA. The CDR3 length is 16 residues. The ends lost 4 bases at V and 2 bases at J; junction bases unmatched: 8.

The chain is built from TRBV19 and TRBJ2-6; D may be TRBD2 (7 bases). The CDR3 extends over 20 amino acids. Trimming removed 4 bases at V and 0 bases at J, with 22 bases between. Germline CDR1 is LNHDA and CDR2 is SQIVND (reference sequence). CDR3 nucleotide sequence: TGTGCCAGTAGTACTAATCTCCCGCGGGGGCCCAGCTCTGGGGCCAACGTCCTGACTTTC. Encoded protein: CASSTNLPRGPSSGANVLTF. The full variable domain, in which reference TRBV19 and TRBJ2-6 provide the parts outside the CDR3, is DGGITQSPKYLFRKEGQNVTLSCEQNLNHDAMYWYRQDPGQGLRLIYYSQIVNDFQKGDIAEGYSVSREKKESFPLTVTSAQKNPTAFYLCASSTNLPRGPSSGANVLTFGAGSRLTVL.

The rearrangement joins TRBV6-2 or TRBV6-3 to TRBJ2-1; unclear D gene. Trimming removed 6 bases from V and 4 bases from J, with 10 bases in between. Germline CDR1 reads MNHEY; CDR2 reads SVGEGT. The CDR3 is 13 residues long. CDR3 DNA sequence: TGTGCCAGCAGCTGGGCCGATTACAATGAGCAGTTCTTC. Its protein product is CASSWADYNEQFF.

The rearrangement joins TRBV5-1 to TRBJ1-3; maybe TRBD1 (5 bases). V gave up 0 bases and J gave up 9 bases, with 13 bases separating them. Germline CDR1 and CDR2: SGHRS and YFSETQ. This CDR3 contains 14 residues. The CDR3 region is CASSLAGASTTIYF. CDR3 sequence (DNA): TGCGCCAGCAGCTTGGCTGGGGCTTCAACCACCATATATTTT.

Only a few counts were recorded for this clone. The V call is TRBV18, the J call TRBJ2-1, with unresolved D. The V end lost 0 bases, the J end lost 0 bases, and 6 bases lay between the germline ends. Germline CDR1 KGHSH, CDR2 LQKENI. The CDR3 has 15 amino acids. The CDR3 loop is CASSPPLSSYNEQFF. CDR3 nucleotide sequence: TGTGCCAGCTCACCACCACTGAGCTCCTACAATGAGCAGTTCTTC.

CDR3 protein: CASSMTSGDRETQYF. The CDR3 bases are TGTGCCAGTAGTATGACTAGCGGGGATAGGGAGACCCAGTACTTC. The chain carries TRBV19 and TRBJ2-5; 11 bases fit TRBD2. Trimming at V came to 3 bases and at J to 5 bases, leaving 5 bases not matched to a gene. Germline-derived CDR1 and CDR2 are LNHDA and SQIVND (reference sequence). This CDR3 is 15 amino acids long.

This sequence joins TRBV4-2 and TRBJ1-2, with 7 bases that match TRBD1. CDR1 and CDR2 from the germline V gene are LGHNA and YNFKEQ. The junction had 17 bases not matched to a gene; V was cut back by 4 bases and J by 3 bases. This CDR3 spans 18 amino acids. CDR3 sequence reads: CASSLSLLTGTGDYGYTF. CDR3 DNA: TGTGCCAGCAGCCTAAGTCTTTTGACAGGGACCGGGGACTATGGCTACACCTTC.